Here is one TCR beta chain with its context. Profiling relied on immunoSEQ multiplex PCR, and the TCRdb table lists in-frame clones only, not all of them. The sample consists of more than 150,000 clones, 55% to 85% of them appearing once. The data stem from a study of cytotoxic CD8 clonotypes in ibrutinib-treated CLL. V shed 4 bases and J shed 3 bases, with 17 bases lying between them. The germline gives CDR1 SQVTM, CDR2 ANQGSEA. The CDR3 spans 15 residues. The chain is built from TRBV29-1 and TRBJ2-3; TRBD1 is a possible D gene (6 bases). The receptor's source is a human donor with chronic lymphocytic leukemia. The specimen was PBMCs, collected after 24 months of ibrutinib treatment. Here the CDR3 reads CSVARQGSGTDTQYF. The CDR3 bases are TGCAGCGTTGCTAGGCAGGGGTCGGGGACAGATACGCAGTATTTT.